Listed below are T cell receptor beta chains from one sample, sequenced in a study of control samples from healthy donors and cancer patients. The repertoire was sequenced with immunoSEQ multiplex PCR; TCRdb's copy has only in-frame clones and lacks some. The sample contains approximately 70,000 clones, roughly 90% of which appear only once. Sequences were obtained from blood. These receptors originate from a woman aged 45-65 years in good health. CDR3s include the opening cysteine and the closing phenylalanine or tryptophan. The D gene is left open where the match is weak. The size field is filled for only some rows; it gives once, few, many or a size class.

V gene	D gene	J gene	clone size	CDR3 protein	CDR3 DNA
TRBV4-1	NA	TRBJ1-3	NA	CASSQVSELSPSGNTIYF	TGCGCCAGCAGCCAAGTATCTGAGCTATCACCCTCTGGAAACACCATATATTTT
TRBV4-2	TRBD1	TRBJ2-2	NA	CASAPATGATGELFF	TGTGCCAGCGCGCCCGCGACAGGGGCCACCGGGGAGCTGTTTTTT
TRBV18	NA	TRBJ1-1	NA	CASPPSREAFF	TGTGCCAGCCCCCCTTCTCGCGAAGCTTTCTTT
TRBV7-9	TRBD2	TRBJ2-2	few	CASSGWGLRGAGELFF	TGTGCCAGCAGCGGCTGGGGACTACGGGGAGCCGGGGAGCTGTTTTTT
TRBV7-9	TRBD2	TRBJ2-7	NA	CASSLRTRAYEQYF	TGTGCCAGCAGCTTACGGACTAGAGCCTACGAGCAGTACTTC
TRBV5-1	NA	TRBJ2-3	NA	CASSLGRGTDTQYF	TGCGCCAGCAGCTTGGGTCGGGGCACAGATACGCAGTATTTT
TRBV4-1	TRBD1	TRBJ2-7	NA	CASSRPPRGQGALEQYF	TGCGCCAGCAGCCGGCCCCCGAGGGGACAGGGGGCTTTGGAGCAGTACTTC
TRBV3-1/TRBV3-2	NA	TRBJ2-2	NA	CASSRDFLPGELFF	TGTGCCAGCAGTCGGGACTTTCTCCCCGGGGAGCTGTTTTTT
TRBV6-4	TRBD2	TRBJ2-1	NA	CASSRGTSNEQFF	TGTGCCAGCAGTAGGGGGACTAGCAATGAGCAGTTCTTC
TRBV5-1	NA	TRBJ2-5	NA	CASSLPQETQYF	TGCGCCAGCAGCCTACCTCAAGAGACCCAGTACTTC
TRBV5-1	NA	TRBJ2-2	NA	CASSLGHSGTGELFF	TGCGCCAGCAGCTTAGGACACAGCGGGACCGGGGAGCTGTTTTTT
TRBV18	TRBD2	TRBJ2-3	NA	CASSPGREGQDTQYF	TGTGCCAGCTCACCTGGGCGGGAGGGCCAAGATACGCAGTATTTT
TRBV28	TRBD2	TRBJ2-3	NA	CASSPWEGSGDTQYF	TGTGCCAGCAGTCCCTGGGAGGGTAGCGGAGATACGCAGTATTTT
TRBV21-1	NA	TRBJ1-5	once	CASSKDRLANQPQHF	TGTGCCAGCAGCAAAGATCGGCTGGCGAATCAGCCCCAGCATTTT
TRBV24-1	TRBD1	TRBJ2-5	NA	CATSDPGTGQETQYF	TGTGCCACCAGTGATCCGGGGACAGGGCAAGAGACCCAGTACTTC
TRBV7-3	NA	TRBJ2-5	NA	CASSLSPQETQYF	TGTGCCAGCAGCTTATCCCCCCAAGAGACCCAGTACTTC
TRBV28	NA	TRBJ1-5	NA	CASSLDEARLRPQHF	TGTGCCAGCAGTTTAGATGAAGCAAGGCTTAGGCCCCAGCATTTT
TRBV4-1	NA	TRBJ1-1	NA	CASSGTANTEAFF	TGCGCCAGCAGCGGAACAGCGAACACTGAAGCTTTCTTT
TRBV29-1	TRBD1	TRBJ2-7	NA	CSAQTGVGCEQYF	TGCAGCGCCCAGACAGGGGTCGGGTGCGAGCAGTACTTC
TRBV30	NA	TRBJ1-3	few	CAWSLVENTIYF	TGTGCCTGGAGTTTAGTGGAAAACACCATATATTTT
TRBV30	NA	TRBJ2-1	once	CAWSSSHIYNEQFF	TGTGCCTGGAGTTCATCCCACATCTACAATGAGCAGTTCTTC
TRBV30	TRBD1	TRBJ2-7	NA	CAWSVGDRGYEQYF	TGTGCCTGGAGTGTGGGAGACAGGGGCTACGAGCAGTACTTC
TRBV3-1/TRBV3-2	NA	TRBJ2-5	NA	CASSPGALQETQYF	TGTGCCAGCAGCCCGGGAGCGCTCCAAGAGACCCAGTACTTC
TRBV25-1	TRBD1	TRBJ2-5	NA	CASSETRGRGRETQYF	TGTGCCAGCAGTGAAACACGGGGCAGGGGGCGAGAGACCCAGTACTTC
TRBV6-5	TRBD1	TRBJ2-2	NA	CASKIGQGGTGELFF	TGTGCCAGCAAGATCGGACAGGGCGGAACCGGGGAGCTGTTTTTT
TRBV3-1/TRBV3-2	NA	TRBJ2-3	NA	CASSARDGRTDTQYF	TGTGCCAGCAGCGCCCGGGACGGAAGAACAGATACGCAGTATTTT
TRBV3-1/TRBV3-2	TRBD2	TRBJ2-1	NA	CASSRTSGQLHEQFF	TGTGCCAGCAGCCGTACTAGCGGACAATTGCATGAGCAGTTCTTC
TRBV7-8	NA	TRBJ1-2	NA	CASSLVQTGGSYGYTF	TGTGCCAGCAGCTTAGTTCAAACGGGGGGGAGCTATGGCTACACCTTC
TRBV11-2	NA	TRBJ2-1	NA	CARKSRGNEQFF	TGTGCCAGGAAAAGTAGGGGCAATGAGCAGTTCTTC
TRBV5-4	NA	TRBJ2-2	NA	CASSLTPGELFF	TGTGCCAGCAGCCTGACACCCGGGGAGCTGTTTTTT
TRBV3-1/TRBV3-2	TRBD2	TRBJ2-4	NA	CASSQDLASGFKNIQYF	TGTGCCAGCAGCCAAGATTTGGCTAGCGGTTTCAAAAACATTCAGTACTTC
TRBV5-1	TRBD1	TRBJ2-1	NA	CASREDRVEQFF	TGCGCCAGCAGAGAAGACAGGGTTGAGCAGTTCTTC
TRBV28	NA	TRBJ1-4	NA	CASLGGREKLFF	TGTGCCAGCCTGGGGGGTCGAGAAAAACTGTTTTTT
TRBV28	TRBD2	TRBJ2-5	NA	CASSLWYGRGETQYF	TGTGCCAGCAGTTTATGGTACGGGAGGGGAGAGACCCAGTACTTC
TRBV2	TRBD1	TRBJ1-6	NA	CASSEMGTANSPLHF	TGTGCCAGCAGTGAAATGGGGACAGCTAATTCACCCCTCCACTTT
TRBV9	NA	TRBJ2-3	once	CASSPSWGTGLDTQYF	TGTGCCAGCAGCCCCAGTTGGGGCACAGGGTTAGATACGCAGTATTTT
TRBV9	TRBD1	TRBJ1-5	NA	CASSPPGQGTFSNQPQHF	TGTGCCAGCAGTCCCCCGGGACAGGGGACTTTTAGCAATCAGCCCCAGCATTTT
TRBV7-7	TRBD2	TRBJ2-5	NA	CASSRGGLAGSETQYF	TGTGCTAGCAGTCGAGGGGGACTAGCTGGATCGGAGACCCAGTACTTC
TRBV9	NA	TRBJ2-3	NA	CASSVLRTNTDTQYF	TGTGCCAGCAGCGTTCTGAGAACGAACACAGATACGCAGTATTTT
TRBV19	NA	TRBJ2-1	NA	CASSLAWAGANNEQFF	TGTGCCAGTAGTTTGGCGTGGGCAGGGGCTAACAATGAGCAGTTCTTC
TRBV28	NA	TRBJ1-2	NA	CASNDGWGAWSYTF	TGTGCCAGCAACGATGGATGGGGGGCTTGGAGCTACACCTTC
TRBV4-1	TRBD1	TRBJ2-1	NA	CASSQPGTAKTVEQFF	TGCGCCAGCAGCCAACCGGGGACAGCAAAAACGGTTGAGCAGTTCTTC
TRBV24-1	NA	TRBJ2-7	once	CATSDTGSVYEQYF	TGTGCCACCAGTGATACCGGGTCCGTCTACGAGCAGTACTTC
TRBV3-1/TRBV3-2	NA	TRBJ1-1	NA	CASSPWGRTEAFF	TGTGCCAGCAGCCCCTGGGGGAGGACTGAAGCTTTCTTT
TRBV7-3	NA	TRBJ1-2	NA	CASSLSGFYGYTF	TGTGCCAGCAGCTTATCGGGGTTCTATGGCTACACCTTC
TRBV14	TRBD2	TRBJ2-7	NA	CASSRVAGGSYEQYF	TGTGCCAGCAGCCGAGTTGCGGGAGGTTCCTACGAGCAGTACTTC
TRBV6-1	NA	TRBJ1-4	NA	CASSARQLIDEKLFF	TGTGCCAGCAGTGCCAGACAGTTAATAGATGAAAAACTGTTTTTT
TRBV18	TRBD2	TRBJ2-7	NA	CASSPPSGRAAYEQYF	TGTGCCAGCTCACCACCTTCCGGGAGGGCCGCTTACGAGCAGTACTTC
TRBV19	NA	TRBJ2-3	NA	CASNDRDTQYF	TGTGCCAGTAACGATCGGGATACGCAGTATTTT
TRBV19	NA	TRBJ2-2	NA	CASGHNTGELFF	TGTGCCAGTGGACATAACACCGGGGAGCTGTTTTTT
TRBV28	TRBD1	TRBJ2-2	NA	CASSRRQGANTGELFF	TGTGCCAGCAGTCGTAGACAGGGGGCAAACACCGGGGAGCTGTTTTTT
TRBV5-8	NA	TRBJ1-6	NA	CASSSGESYNSPLHF	TGTGCCAGCAGCTCCGGGGAATCCTATAATTCACCCCTCCACTTT
TRBV2	NA	TRBJ1-3	NA	CASSEMGNSGNTIYF	TGTGCCAGCAGTGAAATGGGGAACTCTGGAAACACCATATATTTT
TRBV7-9	NA	TRBJ1-4	NA	CASSLALRGGLVEKLFF	TGTGCCAGCAGCTTAGCGCTCCGGGGGGGATTGGTCGAAAAACTGTTTTTT
TRBV4-1	TRBD1	TRBJ1-1	NA	CASSQGDRANTEAFF	TGCGCCAGCAGCCAAGGGGACAGGGCAAACACTGAAGCTTTCTTT
TRBV11-2	NA	TRBJ2-4	NA	CASSITRGIQYF	TGTGCCAGCAGCATTACTAGGGGCATTCAGTACTTC
TRBV29-1	NA	TRBJ1-2	NA	CSVEAGQNYGYTF	TGCAGCGTTGAAGCAGGGCAGAACTATGGCTACACCTTC
TRBV5-6	NA	TRBJ2-7	NA	CASSLSRTYEQYF	TGTGCCAGCAGCTTGAGTCGTACCTACGAGCAGTACTTC
TRBV19	TRBD1	TRBJ1-5	NA	CASSRGTENQPQHF	TGTGCCAGTAGTAGGGGGACAGAAAATCAGCCCCAGCATTTT